These 14 T cell receptor beta chains share one sample of origin, sequenced in a study of PD-1 blockade in classical Hodgkin lymphoma. Every one of the patients relapsed after autologous stem cell transplantation (brentuximab vedotin exposure was variable). Using immunoSEQ multiplex PCR, the repertoire was profiled, and TCRdb retains in-frame clones only, with some absent. The sample gives some 58,000 clones, roughly 91% of which show up once; under 6.5% is in the top ten. The material sequenced was peripheral blood mononuclear cells (PBMCs), taken before the second cycle of nivolumab. These receptors were collected from a human donor with classical Hodgkin lymphoma.

The chain has TRBV5-1 and TRBJ2-1; the D gene is possibly TRBD2 (5 bases). The CDR3 has 13 residues. V was shortened by 0 bases and J by 10 bases, with 11 bases between the two germline ends. CDR1 and CDR2 (germline): SGHRS, YFSETQ. The chain's CDR3 is CASSLGTPGEQFF. The CDR3 region has the DNA TGCGCCAGCAGCTTGGGGACTCCTGGAGAGCAGTTCTTC.

This chain connects TRBV28 to TRBJ2-3; D uncertain. Germline loops: CDR1 MDHEN, CDR2 SYDVKM. The CDR3 has 16 residues. Deletions cut 6 bases from V and 0 bases from J, with 16 bases between. CDR3 in DNA: TGTGCCAGCAGGAACCTAGGGTTTACTAGCACAGATACGCAGTATTTT. Translation gives CASRNLGFTSTDTQYF.

The chain couples TRBV6-4 to TRBJ2-7; 10 bases align to TRBD2. Per germline, CDR1 MRHNA and CDR2 SNTAGT. V lost 6 bases to trimming and J lost 6 bases; unmatched junction nucleotides: 2. The CDR3 runs 12 residues. In DNA, the CDR3 is TGTGCCAGCAGAGTAGCGGGGGGCGAGCAGTACTTC. Protein: CASRVAGGEQYF.

The chain combines TRBV2 with TRBJ2-4, with D perhaps TRBD1 (6 bases). Germline V gene lookup returns CDR1 SNHLY and CDR2 FYNNEI. V lost 7 bases and J lost 10, with 20 bases in between. The length of the CDR3 is 14 residues. In nucleotides, the CDR3 is TGTGCCAGCATTCCCCAGGGGCCTTCCGTTATTCAGTACTTC. Amino acid sequence: CASIPQGPSVIQYF.

About this clone itself: A read error may account for a junction end that differs from germline. This sequence joins TRBV11-2 and TRBJ1-1; D gene ambiguous. CDR1 SGHAT and CDR2 FQNNGV come from the germline V gene. This CDR3 is built from 12 residues. The DNA of the CDR3 is TGTGCCAGCAGGTTAGGGAACACTGAAGCTTTCTTT. Translated: CASRLGNTEAFF.

The V gene is TRBV30, the J gene TRBJ2-5, with 7 bases identical to TRBD2. The CDR3 extends over 15 amino acids. V lost 2 bases and J lost 0; bases outside the gene matches: 6. Germline CDR1 GTSNPN, CDR2 SVGIG (reference sequence). The CDR3 nucleotides read TGTGCCTGGAGTCTCGGGGGGACGTACCAAGAGACCCAGTACTTC. This codes for CAWSLGGTYQETQYF. Full variable domain (remainder filled in from reference TRBV30 and TRBJ2-5): SQTIHQWPATLVQPVGSPLSLECTVEGTSNPNLYWYRQAAGRGLQLLFYSVGIGQISSEVPQNLSASRPQDRQFILSSKKLLLSDSGFYLCAWSLGGTYQETQYFGPGTRLLVL.

The chain uses TRBV28 and TRBJ2-2; TRBD2 aligns across 10 bases. J lost 5 bases, V lost 5 bases, and 14 bases had no gene match. CDR3 length equals 18 residues. The germline gives CDR1 MDHEN, CDR2 SYDVKM. In nucleotides, the CDR3 is TGTGCCAGCAGTCCTGCCGGACGGAGCGGGGGGGAGACCGGGGAGCTGTTTTTT. This encodes CASSPAGRSGGETGELFF.

This clone was found a few times. This chain uses TRBV30 with TRBJ2-3; D unclear. The germline V gene has CDR1 GTSNPN and CDR2 SVGIG (reference sequence). This CDR3 has 12 residues. Deletions cut 8 bases from V and 1 base from J, with 10 bases between. The CDR3 spells CAHRWGTDTQYF. DNA for the CDR3: TGTGCCCACAGATGGGGCACAGATACGCAGTATTTT.

The chain carries TRBV5-1 and TRBJ1-1; no clear D. CDR3 size: 16 residues. The germline V gene encodes CDR1 SGHRS and CDR2 YFSETQ. V lost 4 bases, J lost 1 base, and 17 bases lay in between. CDR3 protein: CASSLDPGRWNTEAFF. The CDR3, as DNA: TGCGCCAGCAGCCTGGACCCGGGAAGGTGGAACACTGAAGCTTTCTTT.

This clone was found once. The chain couples TRBV5-6 to TRBJ2-1, with TRBD2 matching over 11 bases. Germline trimming cut 0 bases from V and 4 bases from J; bases unmatched to any gene: 3. This CDR3 is built from 16 residues. The germline V gene encodes CDR1 SGHDT and CDR2 YYEEEE. CDR3 amino acids: CASSLVGTSGYNEQFF. The CDR3, as DNA: TGTGCCAGCAGCTTGGTCGGGACTAGCGGATACAATGAGCAGTTCTTC.

The J gene is TRBJ1-5, the V gene TRBV9; D is perhaps TRBD1 (6 bases). Germline CDR1 is SGDLS and CDR2 is YYNGEE. CDR3 length equals 20 residues. V was pared by 3 bases and J by 2 bases, with 27 bases between. In nucleotides, the CDR3 is TGTGCCAGCAGCGGACCACCCCGACAGGAGTATTGTCATGGCAATCAGCCCCAGCATTTT. Protein sequence: CASSGPPRQEYCHGNQPQHF.

This rearrangement joins TRBV5-1 to TRBJ2-7, with a tentative D call TRBD1 (5 bases). The germline CDR1 and CDR2 sequences are SGHRS and YFSETQ. This CDR3 comprises 14 residues. Trimming took 5 bases from V and 4 from J, leaving 16 bases between them. The CDR3 sequence: CASSVDTPSYEQYF. CDR3 bases: TGCGCCAGCAGTGTGGACACACCGAGTTACGAGCAGTACTTC.

The rearrangement joins TRBV5-1 to TRBJ2-5; the match to TRBD2 covers 15 bases. CDR3 size: 15 residues. The germline CDR1 and CDR2 sequences are SGHRS and YFSETQ. Trimming cost V 4 bases and J 5 bases; bases outside gene matches: 3. CDR3 region: CASSLGTSGGETQYF. The CDR3 DNA reads TGCGCCAGCAGCCTCGGGACTAGCGGGGGGGAGACCCAGTACTTC.

This clone rates as medium-sized (0.01 to 0.1%). CDR3 nucleotide sequence: TGTGCCAGTAGTATCTCCAGGGGGCTGGAAGGCTACACCTTC. This translates into CASSISRGLEGYTF. The chain combines TRBV19 with TRBJ1-2; 8 positions agree with TRBD1. The CDR3 totals 14 residues. Germline V lookup: CDR1 LNHDA, CDR2 SQIVND (reference sequence). With V trimmed by 3 bases and J by 8 bases, 8 bases remained unmatched.